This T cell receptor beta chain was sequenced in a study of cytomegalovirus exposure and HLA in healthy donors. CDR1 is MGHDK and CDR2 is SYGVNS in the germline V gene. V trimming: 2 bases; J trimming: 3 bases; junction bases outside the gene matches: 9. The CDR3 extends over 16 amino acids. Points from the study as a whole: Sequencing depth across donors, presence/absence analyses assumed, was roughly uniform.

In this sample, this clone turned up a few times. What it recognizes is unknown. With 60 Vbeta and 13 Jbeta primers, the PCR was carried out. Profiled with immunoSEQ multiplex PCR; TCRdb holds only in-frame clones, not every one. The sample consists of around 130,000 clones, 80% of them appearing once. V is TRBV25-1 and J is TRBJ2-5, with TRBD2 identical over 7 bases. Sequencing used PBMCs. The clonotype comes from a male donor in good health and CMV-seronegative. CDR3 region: CASSEGPSGNEETQYF. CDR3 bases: TGTGCCAGCAGTGAAGGTCCTAGCGGCAACGAAGAGACCCAGTACTTC.